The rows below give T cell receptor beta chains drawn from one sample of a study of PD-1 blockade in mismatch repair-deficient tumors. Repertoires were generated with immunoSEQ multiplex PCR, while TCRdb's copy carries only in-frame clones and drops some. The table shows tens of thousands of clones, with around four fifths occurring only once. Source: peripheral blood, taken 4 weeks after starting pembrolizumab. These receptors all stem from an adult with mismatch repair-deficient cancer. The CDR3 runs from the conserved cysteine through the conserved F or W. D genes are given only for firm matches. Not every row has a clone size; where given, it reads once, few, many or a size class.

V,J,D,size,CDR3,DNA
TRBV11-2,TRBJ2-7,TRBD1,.,CASSLHGQGYEQYF,TGTGCCAGCAGCTTACACGGACAGGGCTACGAGCAGTACTTC
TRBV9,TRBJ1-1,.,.,CASSLGVENTEAFF,TGTGCCAGCAGTCTCGGGGTCGAGAACACTGAAGCTTTCTTT
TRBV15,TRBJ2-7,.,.,CATSRDPKGPYEQYF,TGTGCCACCAGCAGAGATCCAAAGGGGCCCTACGAGCAGTACTTC
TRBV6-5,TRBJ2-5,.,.,CASSYQGLKETQYF,TGTGCCAGCAGTTACCAGGGGTTGAAAGAGACCCAGTACTTC
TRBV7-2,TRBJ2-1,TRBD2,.,CASSLQSGEGYNEQFF,TGTGCCAGCAGCTTACAGAGCGGGGAGGGCTACAATGAGCAGTTCTTC
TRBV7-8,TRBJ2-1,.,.,CASSPSTSYNEQFF,TGTGCCAGCAGCCCCTCGACGAGCTACAATGAGCAGTTCTTC
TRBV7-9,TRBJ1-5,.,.,CASSATGMVQPQHF,TGTGCCAGCAGCGCTACAGGGATGGTGCAGCCCCAGCATTTT
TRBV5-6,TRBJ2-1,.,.,CASSLNAIEQFF,TGTGCCAGCAGCTTAAATGCAATCGAGCAGTTCTTC
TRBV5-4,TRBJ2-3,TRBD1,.,CASSLRTGGEDTQYF,TGTGCCAGCAGCTTGCGGACAGGGGGTGAAGATACGCAGTATTTT
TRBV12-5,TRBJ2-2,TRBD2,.,CASGYIAGTNTGELFF,TGTGCTAGTGGATATATAGCGGGCACGAACACCGGGGAGCTGTTTTTT
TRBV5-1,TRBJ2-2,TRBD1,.,CASSVGTGGSGELFF,TGCGCCAGCAGCGTCGGGACAGGGGGATCCGGGGAGCTGTTTTTT
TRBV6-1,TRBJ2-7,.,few,CASSDGFGQSDEQYF,TGTGCCAGCAGTGACGGGTTTGGCCAATCCGACGAGCAGTACTTC
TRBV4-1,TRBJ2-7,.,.,CASSREQVGSVEQYF,TGCGCCAGCAGCCGAGAACAGGTCGGTTCAGTGGAGCAGTACTTC
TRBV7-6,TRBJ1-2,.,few,CASSLEGVRGYTF,TGTGCCAGCAGCTTAGAGGGGGTACGGGGCTACACCTTC
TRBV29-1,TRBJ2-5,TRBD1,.,CSVRGGETQYF,TGCAGCGTTCGAGGGGGCGAGACCCAGTACTTC
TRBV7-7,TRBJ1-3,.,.,CASSPDTISGNTIYF,TGTGCTAGCAGCCCGGACACCATCTCTGGAAACACCATATATTTT
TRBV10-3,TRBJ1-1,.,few,CAIRSGGEGTEAFF,TGTGCCATCAGGTCGGGGGGCGAGGGTACTGAAGCTTTCTTT
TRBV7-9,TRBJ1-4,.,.,CASSLYPTGNKDEKLFF,TGTGCCAGCAGCTTATACCCGACAGGAAACAAGGACGAAAAACTGTTTTTT
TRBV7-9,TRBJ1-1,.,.,CASSLGQKNTEAFF,TGTGCCAGCAGCTTAGGGCAGAAGAACACTGAAGCTTTCTTT
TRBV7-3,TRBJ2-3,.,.,CASSFNSVDTQYF,TGTGCCAGCAGCTTCAATAGCGTAGATACGCAGTATTTT
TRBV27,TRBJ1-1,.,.,CASSFGSGTEAFF,TGTGCCAGCAGTTTTGGGTCAGGCACTGAAGCTTTCTTT
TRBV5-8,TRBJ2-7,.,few,CASSTPGQHYEQYF,TGTGCCAGCAGCACCCCAGGACAGCACTACGAGCAGTACTTC
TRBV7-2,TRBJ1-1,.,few,CASSAYRDSAAFF,TGTGCCAGCAGCGCGTACAGGGACTCTGCAGCTTTCTTT
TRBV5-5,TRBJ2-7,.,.,CASSLYSYEQYF,TGTGCCAGCAGCTTGTACTCGTACGAGCAGTACTTC
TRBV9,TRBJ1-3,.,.,CASSVGGDTIYF,TGTGCCAGCAGCGTGGGGGGGGACACCATATATTTT
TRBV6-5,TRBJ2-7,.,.,CASSYQARRDYEQYF,TGTGCCAGCAGTTATCAGGCCCGACGGGACTACGAGCAGTACTTC
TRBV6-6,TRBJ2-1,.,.,CASRKAGSPSYNEQFF,TGTGCCAGCAGAAAGGCCGGGTCCCCCTCCTACAATGAGCAGTTCTTC
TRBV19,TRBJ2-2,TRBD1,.,CASSIDGGQDTGELFF,TGTGCCAGTAGTATAGATGGCGGACAGGACACCGGGGAGCTGTTTTTT
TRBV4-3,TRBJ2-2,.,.,CASSQDLGTGELFF,TGCGCCAGCAGCCAAGATTTGGGCACCGGGGAGCTGTTTTTT
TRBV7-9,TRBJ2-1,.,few,CASSFGPREQFF,TGTGCCAGCAGCTTTGGACCCAGGGAGCAGTTCTTC
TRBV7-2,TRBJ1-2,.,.,CASSLGAGRINYGYTF,TGTGCCAGCAGCTTAGGGGCCGGGCGGATTAACTATGGCTACACCTTC
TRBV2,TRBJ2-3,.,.,CASSSRDNTDTQYF,TGTGCCAGCAGTTCCCGGGACAACACAGATACGCAGTATTTT
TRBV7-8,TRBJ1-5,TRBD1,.,CASSTGWGQTSRTSNQPQHF,TGTGCCAGCAGTACCGGGTGGGGACAGACATCGCGTACTAGCAATCAGCCCCAGCATTTT
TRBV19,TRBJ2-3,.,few,CASSTLRGAVDTQYF,TGTGCCAGTAGTACCCTGAGGGGCGCAGTGGATACGCAGTATTTT
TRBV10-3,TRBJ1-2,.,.,CAISEGGNYYGYTF,TGTGCCATCAGTGAGGGGGGGAACTACTATGGCTACACCTTC
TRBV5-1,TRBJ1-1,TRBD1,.,CASSSNGQAGSTEAFF,TGCGCCAGCAGCTCTAATGGACAGGCGGGAAGCACTGAAGCTTTCTTT
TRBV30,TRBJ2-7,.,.,CAWSVGAGSYEQYF,TGTGCCTGGAGTGTAGGCGCAGGCTCCTACGAGCAGTACTTC
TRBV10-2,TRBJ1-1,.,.,CASREKRVGKAFF,TGCGCCAGCAGGGAAAAAAGGGTGGGGAAAGCTTTCTTT
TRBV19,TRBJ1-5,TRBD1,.,CASSRDSLQPQHF,TGTGCCAGTTCGCGGGACAGTTTACAGCCCCAGCATTTT
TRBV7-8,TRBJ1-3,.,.,CASSPEGLLSGNTIYF,TGTGCCAGCAGCCCTGAGGGACTTCTCTCTGGAAACACCATATATTTT
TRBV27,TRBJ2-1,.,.,CASSRNRWDEQFF,TGTGCCAGCAGTCGTAATCGTTGGGATGAGCAGTTCTTC
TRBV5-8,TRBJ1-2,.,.,CASSLEGLNYGYTF,TGTGCCAGCAGCTTGGAGGGGCTTAACTATGGCTACACCTTC
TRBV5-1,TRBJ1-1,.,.,CASRGNTEAFF,TGCGCCAGCAGGGGGAACACTGAAGCTTTCTTT
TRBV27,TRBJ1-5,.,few,CASSFRRSNQPQHF,TGTGCCAGCAGTTTTAGACGTAGCAATCAGCCCCAGCATTTT
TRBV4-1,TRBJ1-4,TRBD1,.,CASSTRWGQGYEKLFF,TGCGCCAGCAGCACGAGGTGGGGACAGGGGTATGAAAAACTGTTTTTT
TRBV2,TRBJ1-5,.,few,CASSERRGFNQPQHF,TGTGCCAGCAGTGAACGCAGGGGATTCAATCAGCCCCAGCATTTT
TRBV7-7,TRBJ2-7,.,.,CASSLQVSYEQYF,TGTGCTAGCAGCCTACAGGTATCCTACGAGCAGTACTTC